Listed here are 28 T cell receptor beta chains from one sample, sequenced in a study of shared clonotypes between healthy human individuals. The table came from immunoSEQ multiplex PCR; TCRdb's copy has only in-frame clones and leaves some out. The sample contains about 1,500,000 clones, roughly 96% of which appear only once. The sequenced sample consisted of naive CD4+ T cells sorted from blood. As to subset: CD45RA+ positively selected. Receptor source: a man aged 25 to 40 in good health.

This chain uses TRBV14 with TRBJ2-1, with D possibly being TRBD2 (6 bases). Germline CDR1 SGHDN, CDR2 FVKESK. The V and J ends lost 0 bases and 9 bases respectively, with 12 bases between them. This CDR3 has 14 amino acids. In DNA, the CDR3 is TGTGCCAGCAGCCAAGAGGCCTGGCGGGGTGAGCAGTTCTTC. Encoded protein: CASSQEAWRGEQFF.

V usage is TRBV11-2 and J usage is TRBJ2-3, with 9 bases lining up with TRBD2. This CDR3 spans 18 amino acids. Germline V gene sequence: CDR1 SGHAT, CDR2 FQNNGV. The junction had 13 bases not matched to a gene; V was cut back by 5 bases and J by 1 base. CDR3 in amino acids: CASSPRLVSGRGTDTQYF. CDR3 DNA sequence: TGTGCCAGCAGCCCAAGACTTGTTAGCGGGAGAGGCACAGATACGCAGTATTTT.

V and J are TRBV29-1 and TRBJ2-3; TRBD2 matches 7 bases. Germline lookup yields CDR1 SQVTM and CDR2 ANQGSEA. J was trimmed by 6 bases and V by 4 bases; bases with no gene match: 7. The CDR3 is made up of 13 amino acids. DNA for the CDR3: TGCAGCGTTGTTGGGGGAGGGCTGGATACGCAGTATTTT. Protein sequence: CSVVGGGLDTQYF.

This rearrangement joins TRBV7-9 to TRBJ2-2; 9 bases align to TRBD2. The CDR3 covers 17 residues. The trim removed 0 bases at V and 4 bases at J, leaving 6 bases unmatched. Per germline, CDR1 SEHNR and CDR2 FQNEAQ (reference sequence). The CDR3 nucleotides read TGTGCCAGCAGCTTAGCGCTAGCGGGATTGGCCACCGGGGAGCTGTTTTTT. Residues: CASSLALAGLATGELFF.

This sequence joins TRBV19 and TRBJ2-6; D call uncertain. CDR1 and CDR2 (germline): LNHDA, SQIVND (reference sequence). The V and J ends lost 3 bases and 0 bases respectively, with 9 bases between them. The CDR3 sequence is 16 residues long. The DNA of the CDR3 is TGTGCCAGTAGTATGAAGGGTCCCTCTGGGGCCAACGTCCTGACTTTC. It encodes CASSMKGPSGANVLTF.

This rearrangement joins TRBV13 to TRBJ2-1, with TRBD2 matching 7 bases. There are 13 residues in the CDR3. Unmatched junction bases numbered 1, after V lost 1 base and J lost 7 bases. Germline-derived CDR1 and CDR2 are PRHDT and FYEKMQ (reference sequence). This CDR3 reads CASSLDGRNEQFF. As DNA, the CDR3 is TGTGCCAGCAGCTTAGACGGGAGGAATGAGCAGTTCTTC.

This sequence joins TRBV5-1 and TRBJ2-5; TRBD1 matches 12 bases. V shed 7 bases, J shed 5 bases, and the junction held 9 bases outside the gene matches. From germline, CDR1 is SGHRS and CDR2 YFSETQ. CDR3 length: 15 amino acids. Here the CDR3 DNA reads TGCGCCAGCGGTCGTTGGGACAGGGGGCTGGAGACCCAGTACTTC. This translates into CASGRWDRGLETQYF.

Turning to this clone: At the DNA level, this CDR3 is encoded by other sequences in the same sample as well. This chain links TRBV28 with TRBJ1-1; D is unclear. The CDR3 runs to 11 residues. Germline assignment: CDR1 MDHEN and CDR2 SYDVKM. Trimming cost V 5 bases and J 5 bases, with 6 bases left between them. The CDR3 here is CASSPRTEAFF. The CDR3 nucleotides read TGTGCCAGCAGTCCCCGGACTGAAGCTTTCTTT.

J is TRBJ1-2 and V is TRBV6-1, with D possibly being TRBD1 (5 bases). Germline V gene lookup returns CDR1 MNHNS and CDR2 SASEGT. The CDR3 consists of 11 residues. Trimming cost V 4 bases and J 8 bases, with 8 bases left between them. The CDR3 protein is CASSVHRGYTF. CDR3 coding DNA: TGTGCCAGCAGTGTGCACAGGGGCTACACCTTC.

The V gene is TRBV7-2, the J gene TRBJ2-7; TRBD2 matches 7 bases. J was trimmed by 9 bases and V by 5 bases; bases with no gene match: 13. Germline CDR1 reads SGHTA; CDR2 reads FQGNSA. The length of the CDR3 is 14 residues. The CDR3 region is CASSTRDYLGGQYF. The CDR3 region has the DNA TGTGCCAGCAGCACCCGGGACTACCTTGGTGGGCAGTACTTC.

V usage is TRBV18 and J usage is TRBJ2-1; 7 bases are shared with TRBD2. Looked up from germline, CDR1 is KGHSH and CDR2 is LQKENI. V shed 6 bases, J shed 1 base, and the junction held 6 bases outside the gene matches. The CDR3 spans 15 residues. CDR3 in amino acids: CASSSTSSSYNEQFF. In DNA form, the CDR3 reads TGTGCCAGCTCGTCGACTAGCAGTTCCTACAATGAGCAGTTCTTC.

The table lists this clone with a count of one. The rearrangement joins TRBV6-1 to TRBJ1-5, with 9 bases matching TRBD1. This CDR3 spans 19 amino acids. Germline CDR1 is MNHNS and CDR2 is SASEGT. V shed 2 bases and J 2 bases; nucleotides not matched to a gene: 13. CDR3 sequence: CASSEKGQGQGLGNQPQHF. CDR3 nucleotides: TGTGCCAGCAGTGAAAAGGGACAGGGTCAGGGTTTAGGCAATCAGCCCCAGCATTTT.

The chain is built from TRBV15 and TRBJ2-1; TRBD2 aligns across 9 bases. Germline CDR1 and CDR2: LNHNV and YYDKDF (reference sequence). V dropped 1 base and J dropped 4; count of bases not matched to a gene: 17. There are 20 residues in the CDR3. In nucleotides, the CDR3 is TGTGCCACCAGCAGAGTAACTTTAGGACCGACTAGCGGATTTTACAATGAGCAGTTCTTC. Translating gives CATSRVTLGPTSGFYNEQFF. The whole variable domain, filled in from reference TRBV15 and TRBJ2-1, reads DAMVIQNPRYQVTQFGKPVTLSCSQTLNHNVMYWYQQKSSQAPKLLFHYYDKDFNNEADTPDNFQSRRPNTSFCFLDIRSPGLGDTAMYLCATSRVTLGPTSGFYNEQFFGPGTRLTVL.

Here the CDR3 DNA reads TGTGCCAGCAGCTTACCGACAACAGGAAGCTACGAGCAGTACTTC. As protein: CASSLPTTGSYEQYF. This chain connects TRBV7-2 to TRBJ2-7, with a weak D call TRBD1 (5 bases). This CDR3 comprises 15 residues. Germline V gene sequence: CDR1 SGHTA, CDR2 FQGNSA. V lost 2 bases to trimming and J lost 3 bases, with 14 bases between them.

The chain recombines TRBV9 with TRBJ2-1, with TRBD1 matching over 8 bases. The trim removed 4 bases at V and 3 bases at J, leaving 6 bases unmatched. The CDR3 loop spans 15 amino acids. Germline lookup yields CDR1 SGDLS and CDR2 YYNGEE. The CDR3 nucleotides read TGTGCCAGCAGCCTGACAGGGGCGGACTACAATGAGCAGTTCTTC. Amino acid sequence: CASSLTGADYNEQFF.

The gene calls are TRBV28 and TRBJ2-1; the match to TRBD2 covers 7 bases. The V and J ends lost 5 bases and 5 bases, in that order; junction bases with no gene match: 9. This CDR3 contains 15 residues. Germline CDR1 MDHEN, CDR2 SYDVKM. CDR3 loop: CASSEAGINHNEQFF. CDR3 in DNA: TGTGCCAGCAGTGAAGCGGGAATAAATCACAATGAGCAGTTCTTC.

The chain uses TRBV5-4 and TRBJ2-1; no definite D call. The CDR3 loop spans 17 amino acids. Germline V lookup: CDR1 SGHNT, CDR2 YYREEE (reference sequence). Trimming pared 4 bases from V and 0 bases from J, leaving 17 bases between. CDR3 coding DNA: TGTGCCAGCAGCCCGCCACCCGACGGAAGCTCCTACAATGAGCAGTTCTTC. Translation: CASSPPPDGSSYNEQFF. The whole variable domain, filled in from reference TRBV5-4 and TRBJ2-1, reads ETGVTQSPTHLIKTRGQQVTLRCSSQSGHNTVSWYQQALGQGPQFIFQYYREEENGRGNFPPRFSGLQFPNYSSELNVNALELDDSALYLCASSPPPDGSSYNEQFFGPGTRLTVL.

The gene calls are TRBV28 and TRBJ2-3; 7 nucleotides align to TRBD2. The V and J ends lost 5 bases and 0 bases, in that order; junction bases with no gene match: 5. Germline-derived CDR1 and CDR2 are MDHEN and SYDVKM. The CDR3 runs 15 residues. The CDR3 bases are TGTGCCAGCAGTGCTAGCGGTTCTAGCACAGATACGCAGTATTTT. This codes for CASSASGSSTDTQYF.

The CDR3 nucleotides read TGTGCCTGGAGTGGAAATAACTACAATGAGCAGTTCTTC. Amino acid sequence: CAWSGNNYNEQFF. V and J are TRBV30 and TRBJ2-1, with no clear D. The CDR3 is 13 amino acids. The V end lost 1 base, the J end lost 3 bases, and 7 bases lay between the germline ends. CDR1 and CDR2 (germline): GTSNPN, SVGIG (reference sequence).

V usage is TRBV28 and J usage is TRBJ2-7; 9 bases fit TRBD2. V lost 8 bases, J lost 1 base, and 3 bases stayed unmatched. CDR1 and CDR2 (germline): MDHEN, SYDVKM. The CDR3 loop spans 13 amino acids. CDR3 in amino acids: CASHSGSSYEQYF. In DNA form, the CDR3 reads TGTGCCAGCCATAGCGGGAGTTCCTACGAGCAGTACTTC.

This sequence joins TRBV10-1 and TRBJ2-2, with 8 positions matching TRBD2. The CDR3 loop spans 14 amino acids. V shed 4 bases, J shed 5 bases, and the junction held 3 bases outside the gene matches. Per germline, CDR1 WNHNN and CDR2 SYGVQD (reference sequence). The CDR3 loop reads CASSGTSRTGELFF. For the CDR3, the DNA is TGCGCCAGCAGTGGGACTAGCCGAACCGGGGAGCTGTTTTTT.

The chain recombines TRBV7-2 with TRBJ1-5; D gene uncertain. V lost 0 bases to trimming and J lost 3 bases, with 9 bases between them. The CDR3 loop spans 15 amino acids. Per the germline V gene, CDR1 is SGHTA and CDR2 is FQGNSA. The CDR3 loop reads CASSLAFLNNQPQHF. CDR3 in DNA: TGTGCCAGCAGCTTAGCTTTTCTGAACAATCAGCCCCAGCATTTT.

The V gene is TRBV5-6, the J gene TRBJ2-6; D ambiguous. This CDR3 has 19 amino acids. The germline gives CDR1 SGHDT, CDR2 YYEEEE. V shed 2 bases and J shed 0 bases, with 18 bases lying between them. For the CDR3, the DNA is TGTGCCAGCAGCTTATTTAAGGGCGCCCCCGGCTCTGGGGCCAACGTCCTGACTTTC. This translates into CASSLFKGAPGSGANVLTF.

V is TRBV28 and J is TRBJ2-3; the D is unclear. The CDR3 runs to 13 residues. Germline CDR1 MDHEN, CDR2 SYDVKM. Trimming cost V 2 bases and J 6 bases, with 9 bases left between them. CDR3 sequence reads: CASSLMGADTQYF. The CDR3 coding sequence is TGTGCCAGCAGTTTAATGGGTGCCGATACGCAGTATTTT. Full variable domain (outside the CDR3, taken from reference TRBV28 and TRBJ2-3): DVKVTQSSRYLVKRTGEKVFLECVQDMDHENMFWYRQDPGLGLRLIYFSYDVKMKEKGDIPEGYSVSREKKERFSLILESASTNQTSMYLCASSLMGADTQYFGPGTRLTVL.

This CDR3 reads CASGGTGGPDTQYF. CDR3 bases: TGCGCCAGCGGCGGGACAGGGGGACCAGATACGCAGTATTTT. The chain has TRBV10-2 and TRBJ2-3; TRBD1 aligns across 11 bases. Germline-derived CDR1 and CDR2 are WSHSY and SAAADI. The CDR3 consists of 14 residues. V gave up 8 bases and J gave up 4 bases; unmatched junction bases: 5.

This clone was recorded only once. V and J are TRBV14 and TRBJ1-1, with D perhaps matching TRBD1 (6 bases). CDR1 is SGHDN, CDR2 FVKESK, per germline. The CDR3 sequence is 13 residues long. Deletions cut 4 bases from V and 5 bases from J, with 11 bases between. The CDR3 region is CASSLQGSTEAFF. The CDR3 nucleotides are TGTGCCAGCAGCCTACAGGGATCAACTGAAGCTTTCTTT.

The chain is built from TRBV19 and TRBJ2-5; 14 positions agree with TRBD2. The ends lost 5 bases at V and 6 bases at J; junction bases unmatched: 8. The CDR3 sequence is 16 residues long. Germline V CDR1 and CDR2: LNHDA, SQIVND (reference sequence). The CDR3 nucleotides are TGTGCCAGTAGTCCGGGGACTAGCGGGAGCTTTAAGACCCAGTACTTC. Translating gives CASSPGTSGSFKTQYF.

This chain joins TRBV29-1 and TRBJ1-5; no firm D call. The V end lost 1 base, the J end lost 3 bases, and 7 bases lay between the germline ends. Germline V gives CDR1 SQVTM, CDR2 ANQGSEA. The CDR3 covers 13 residues. The CDR3, as DNA: TGCAGCGTTGAAGCCGGTCCCAATCAGCCCCAGCATTTT. It is translated as CSVEAGPNQPQHF.